What follows is one T cell receptor (beta chain) and its context. Its antigen is as yet unknown. V lost 0 bases and J 5 bases, leaving 11 bases between the germline ends. Germline CDR1 and CDR2: SGDLS and YYNGEE. This CDR3 is built from 14 residues. This sample is drawn from a study of T cells in tuberculosis. On the study more broadly: The T cells targeted glucose monomycolate, a mycobacterial lipid, via CD1B. Study-wide findings and caveats: Shorter CDR3-alpha in active tuberculosis partly drove smaller distances.

Sequencing was performed with immunoSEQ multiplex PCR; in TCRdb, only in-frame clones are kept and a portion is missing. There are approximately 30,000 clones in the sample; around 92% occur only once, and about 7.8% lies in the top ten. Source material: PBMCs. This rearrangement joins TRBV9 to TRBJ1-2; TRBD1 is a possible D gene (6 bases). The TCR was taken from a donor aged 5 to 30 with latent tuberculosis or without tuberculosis infection. Some clones in this sample may be carry-over from other donors' samples. CDR3 in amino acids: CASSVDGQGYGYTF. DNA of the CDR3: TGTGCCAGCAGCGTAGATGGTCAGGGGTATGGCTACACCTTC.